The present T cell receptor beta chain was sequenced within a study of CD8 T cells in Susac syndrome. An input of roughly 0.5 to 1 ug of RNA was subjected to reverse transcription using random hexamers. TCRdb recomputed calls from the immunoSEQ multiplex PCR reads with MiXCR, one row per CDR3 protein. This repertoire shows hundreds of thousands of distinct CDR3 sequences, 85% to 95% found once; its top ten account for less than 0.075%. CD8+ and CD4+ T cells circulating in blood were sequenced for TCR beta. Trimming cost V 0 bases and J 10 bases, with 10 bases left between them. In germline, CDR1 is LGHDT, CDR2 YNNKEL (reference sequence). The CDR3 is 13 residues long.

The receptor was derived from a human donor with multiple sclerosis. The chain combines TRBV3-1 with TRBJ1-5, with a tentative D call TRBD1 (6 bases). Material for sequencing was CD4+ T cells from PBMCs. DNA of the CDR3: TGTGCCAGCAGCCAAGACAGGGGCGGACCCCAGCATTTT. Translating it yields CASSQDRGGPQHF.